This passage covers 27 T cell receptor beta chains from one sample sequenced in a study of control samples from healthy donors and cancer patients. Libraries were prepared by immunoSEQ multiplex PCR; TCRdb keeps only in-frame clonotypes and omits some of them. Of some 100,000 clones listed, about 80% were seen once; the top ten hold 8% to 11%. Material for sequencing was blood. The receptor set was obtained from a woman in her 30s in good health.

The genes are TRBV10-3 and TRBJ2-3, with a possible D match to TRBD2 (6 bases). V dropped 6 bases and J dropped 7 bases, with 14 bases sitting between them. The CDR3 is 13 residues long. Germline loops: CDR1 ENHRY, CDR2 SYGVKD. DNA for the CDR3: TGTGCCATCAGGGGCGGGGAAGAGAATACGCAGTATTTT. Translation: CAIRGGEENTQYF.

J is TRBJ1-5 and V is TRBV27; 8 bases align to TRBD1. The V and J ends lost 3 bases and 6 bases, in that order; junction bases with no gene match: 4. CDR1 and CDR2 (germline): MNHEY, SMNVEV (reference sequence). The CDR3 is 14 residues long. The CDR3 reads CASSLTGETQPQHF. The CDR3 DNA follows: TGTGCCAGCAGTTTGACAGGGGAGACTCAGCCCCAGCATTTT.

V gene TRBV5-4 combines with J gene TRBJ2-3; no firm D call. Germline values: CDR1 SGHNT, CDR2 YYREEE (reference sequence). The CDR3 sequence is 14 residues long. V was pared by 3 bases and J by 8 bases, with 16 bases between. CDR3 DNA: TGTGCCAGCAGCTCCACGTCCGCTCCGGGTACGCAGTATTTT. The encoded protein is CASSSTSAPGTQYF.

This sequence joins TRBV5-4 and TRBJ1-3, with D hard to call. CDR1 is SGHNT and CDR2 is YYREEE in the germline V gene (reference sequence). The CDR3 sequence is 18 residues long. The V end was cut by 2 bases, the J end by 0 bases, with 18 bases between. The CDR3 protein is CASSFPFGVKASGNTIYF. The DNA for the CDR3 is TGTGCCAGCAGCTTCCCATTTGGGGTAAAGGCCTCTGGAAACACCATATATTTT.

The chain is built from TRBV4-2 and TRBJ1-5; tentative D call: TRBD1 (5 bases). The germline gives CDR1 LGHNA, CDR2 YNFKEQ. The germline V and J ends were trimmed by 0 bases and 5 bases, with 11 bases remaining between them. The CDR3 has 15 amino acids. CDR3: CASSQDKGDDQPQHF. In DNA, the CDR3 is TGTGCCAGCAGCCAAGATAAAGGGGACGATCAGCCCCAGCATTTT.

V usage is TRBV9 and J usage is TRBJ2-1; 10 bases agree with TRBD2. Trimming at V came to 2 bases and at J to 4 bases, leaving 3 bases not matched to a gene. This CDR3 has 15 residues. Germline CDR1 and CDR2: SGDLS and YYNGEE. CDR3 region: CASSVFSGGYNEQFF. The DNA of the CDR3 is TGTGCCAGCAGCGTGTTTAGCGGGGGGTACAATGAGCAGTTCTTC.

The rearrangement joins TRBV28 to TRBJ2-1; no firm D call. The CDR3 contains 14 residues. V was pared by 5 bases and J by 2 bases, with 10 bases between. Germline V gene sequence: CDR1 MDHEN, CDR2 SYDVKM. The CDR3: CASSPQETYNEQFF. The CDR3 bases are TGTGCCAGCAGTCCCCAGGAAACCTACAATGAGCAGTTCTTC.

The chain couples TRBV2 to TRBJ1-2; 7 bases align to TRBD1. The CDR3 runs 13 residues. From germline, CDR1 is SNHLY and CDR2 FYNNEI. With V trimmed by 5 bases and J by 7 bases, 7 bases remained unmatched. The CDR3 sequence is CASSSRQGPGYTF. CDR3 bases: TGTGCCAGCAGTTCCCGACAGGGTCCTGGCTACACCTTC.

The chain combines TRBV27 with TRBJ2-2; TRBD1 matches at 8 bases. Germline CDR1 reads MNHEY; CDR2 reads SMNVEV (reference sequence). This CDR3 is built from 12 residues. V was pared by 5 bases and J by 8 bases, with 1 base of the junction left unmatched. The CDR3 sequence is CASSRTGGELFF. For the CDR3, the DNA is TGTGCCAGCAGTCGGACAGGGGGGGAGCTGTTTTTT.

The V gene is TRBV27, the J gene TRBJ2-2, with D possibly being TRBD2 (5 bases). Germline V gene data show CDR1 as MNHEY and CDR2 as SMNVEV (reference sequence). The length of the CDR3 is 19 residues. V shed 0 bases and J shed 0 bases, with 17 bases lying between them. The CDR3 nucleotides read TGTGCCAGCAGTTTATCACCCGGGAAAACTTTCGCGAACACCGGGGAGCTGTTTTTT. Translated, it gives CASSLSPGKTFANTGELFF.

The rearrangement joins TRBV27 to TRBJ2-2; 8 nucleotides match TRBD1. Germline values: CDR1 MNHEY, CDR2 SMNVEV (reference sequence). The CDR3 length is 14 residues. The trim removed 6 bases at V and 5 bases at J, leaving 5 bases unmatched. The CDR3 is CASRWTGRTGELFF. Written as DNA, the CDR3 is TGTGCCAGCAGGTGGACAGGGCGGACCGGGGAGCTGTTTTTT.

The chain couples TRBV12-5 to TRBJ1-2; no reliable D call. Germline CDR1 reads LGHNT; CDR2 reads FRNRAP. V was trimmed by 0 bases and J by 2 bases, leaving 13 bases between them. The CDR3 consists of 16 residues. CDR3 in amino acids: CASGLVPEGRNYGYTF. Here the CDR3 DNA reads TGTGCTAGTGGTTTGGTACCTGAGGGAAGGAACTATGGCTACACCTTC.

The J gene is TRBJ1-1, the V gene TRBV18; TRBD1 aligns across 7 bases. The germline gives CDR1 KGHSH, CDR2 LQKENI. With V trimmed by 0 bases and J by 1 base, 2 bases remained unmatched. The CDR3 spans 15 residues. Here the CDR3 reads CASSPPRGRNTEAFF. The DNA of the CDR3 is TGTGCCAGCTCACCACCGAGGGGGCGGAACACTGAAGCTTTCTTT.

J is TRBJ2-3 and V is TRBV6-5; TRBD2 matches at 14 bases. The CDR3 consists of 15 residues. V was pared by 8 bases and J by 1 base, with 2 bases of the junction left unmatched. Germline CDR1 and CDR2: MNHEY and SVGAGI. The CDR3 here is CASAGLAGGTDTQYF. The CDR3 nucleotides are TGTGCCAGCGCGGGACTAGCGGGGGGCACAGATACGCAGTATTTT.

The chain combines TRBV27 with TRBJ1-6, with a possible D match to TRBD1 (5 bases). With 2 bases removed from V and 0 bases from J, the gap between germline ends came to 17 bases. Germline CDR1 is MNHEY and CDR2 is SMNVEV (reference sequence). This CDR3 contains 19 residues. CDR3 region: CASSLGLGVSSSYNSPLHF. CDR3 bases: TGTGCCAGCAGTTTAGGTTTGGGGGTCTCGAGCTCCTATAATTCACCCCTCCACTTT.

This clone was counted between two and nine times. V is TRBV11-1 and J is TRBJ1-2; TRBD1 matches 7 bases. With V trimmed by 4 bases and J by 6 bases, 14 bases remained unmatched. This CDR3 region has 16 residues. The germline CDR1 and CDR2 sequences are SGHAT and FQDESV (reference sequence). CDR3 in amino acids: CASSSRLGTDEDGYTF. The CDR3 nucleotides read TGTGCCAGCAGCTCTAGACTGGGGACAGACGAAGATGGCTACACCTTC.

V gene TRBV5-1 combines with J gene TRBJ2-7; 7 positions agree with TRBD2. Germline CDR1 is SGHRS and CDR2 is YFSETQ. V trimming: 0 bases; J trimming: 2 bases; junction bases outside the gene matches: 5. This CDR3 is 15 amino acids long. CDR3 residues: CASSLGGGGPYEQYF. The CDR3 nucleotides are TGCGCCAGCAGCTTGGGTGGCGGGGGACCCTACGAGCAGTACTTC. Filled out from reference TRBV5-1 and TRBJ2-7, the complete variable domain reads KAGVTQTPRYLIKTRGQQVTLSCSPISGHRSVSWYQQTPGQGLQFLFEYFSETQRNKGNFPGRFSGRQFSNSRSEMNVSTLELGDSALYLCASSLGGGGPYEQYFGPGTRLTVT.

The rearrangement links TRBV30 to TRBJ2-3, with a tentative D call TRBD1 (5 bases). This CDR3 comprises 15 residues. Germline CDR1 GTSNPN, CDR2 SVGIG (reference sequence). Trimming removed 3 bases at V and 6 bases at J, with 19 bases between. Here the CDR3 reads CAWSRGALGADTQYF. The DNA of the CDR3 is TGTGCCTGGAGCCGCGGTGCTCTTGGGGCCGATACGCAGTATTTT.

The chain has TRBV29-1 and TRBJ2-2; tentatively, D is TRBD1 or TRBD2 (6 bases each). This CDR3 is 14 amino acids long. CDR1 SQVTM and CDR2 ANQGSEA come from the germline V gene. V was trimmed by 3 bases and J by 6 bases, leaving 14 bases between them. CDR3 DNA sequence: TGCAGCGTTGAGGAGGGACACGGGTCCGGGGAGCTGTTTTTT. Protein: CSVEEGHGSGELFF.

This chain joins TRBV10-2 and TRBJ2-1, with D unresolved. The V end was cut by 7 bases, the J end by 4 bases, with 8 bases between. The CDR3 covers 12 residues. Looked up from germline, CDR1 is WSHSY and CDR2 is SAAADI. This chain's CDR3 is CASTASYNEQFF. CDR3 DNA: TGCGCCAGCACGGCTAGTTACAATGAGCAGTTCTTC.

This rearrangement joins TRBV30 to TRBJ1-2, with D maybe TRBD1 (6 bases). This CDR3 is 12 amino acids long. CDR1 is GTSNPN, CDR2 SVGIG, per germline (reference sequence). V was clipped by 5 bases and J by 4 bases, with 11 bases between them. The CDR3: CAWQRDTYGYTF. The CDR3, as DNA: TGTGCCTGGCAACGGGACACCTATGGCTACACCTTC.

This clone has just a few counts. The V and J genes are TRBV19 and TRBJ1-3; D is possibly TRBD1 (6 bases). Germline V gene sequence: CDR1 LNHDA, CDR2 SQIVND (reference sequence). This CDR3 spans 15 amino acids. Trimming took off 6 bases at V and 2 bases at J, with 14 bases between the two ends. The CDR3 region has the DNA TGTGCCAGTAGGGCGGGGGCGTTAACTGGAAACACCATATATTTT. This encodes CASRAGALTGNTIYF.

Only one count was recorded for this clone. The chain is built from TRBV14 and TRBJ1-2, with a possible D match to TRBD1 (6 bases). CDR1 and CDR2 (germline): SGHDN, FVKESK. The CDR3 loop spans 14 amino acids. V dropped 0 bases and J dropped 8 bases, with 13 bases sitting between them. In DNA, the CDR3 is TGTGCCAGCAGCCAAGATCTAAGGCAGGGGGGCTACACCTTC. This gives the protein CASSQDLRQGGYTF.

The rearrangement joins TRBV11-2 to TRBJ2-6; a possible D gene is TRBD2 (6 bases). Trimming shortened V by 4 bases and J by 2 bases, and 21 bases separated the two germline ends. The germline V gene encodes CDR1 SGHAT and CDR2 FQNNGV. The CDR3 extends over 19 amino acids. This CDR3 reads CASSSTLWGVSAGANVLTF. CDR3 coding DNA: TGTGCCAGCAGCTCCACCCTCTGGGGGGTGAGTGCTGGGGCCAACGTCCTGACTTTC. Full variable domain (missing parts from reference TRBV11-2 and TRBJ2-6): EAGVAQSPRYKIIEKRQSVAFWCNPISGHATLYWYQQILGQGPKLLIQFQNNGVVDDSQLPKDRFSAERLKGVDSTLKIQPAKLEDSAVYLCASSSTLWGVSAGANVLTFGAGSRLTVL.

V usage is TRBV5-4 and J usage is TRBJ2-6; D not resolved. The germline CDR1 and CDR2 sequences are SGHNT and YYREEE (reference sequence). Trimming took 2 bases from V and 0 from J, leaving 12 bases between them. The length of the CDR3 is 17 residues. Written as DNA, the CDR3 is TGTGCCAGCAGCTTAGGAACGCAACACTCTGGGGCCAACGTCCTGACTTTC. Protein: CASSLGTQHSGANVLTF.

The chain uses TRBV12-1 and TRBJ2-7; TRBD2 is taken as the D call from the table, unchecked against the DNA. TRBV12-1 is a known pseudogene. CDR3 length: 15 residues. The chain's CDR3 is CASSFARTSPYEQYF. CDR3 DNA sequence: TGTGCCAGCAGCTTTGCTCGGACTAGCCCCTACGAGCAGTACTTC.

The genes are TRBV11-2 and TRBJ2-7; D is ambiguous. CDR1 is SGHAT, CDR2 FQNNGV, per germline. Between the trimmed V and J ends, which lost 4 bases and 0 bases, there was a span of 10 bases. This CDR3 region has 14 residues. This CDR3 is CASSSIESSYEQYF. CDR3 nucleotide sequence: TGTGCCAGCAGCTCCATCGAGAGCTCCTACGAGCAGTACTTC. The full variable domain, with the rest looked up from reference TRBV11-2 and TRBJ2-7, is EAGVAQSPRYKIIEKRQSVAFWCNPISGHATLYWYQQILGQGPKLLIQFQNNGVVDDSQLPKDRFSAERLKGVDSTLKIQPAKLEDSAVYLCASSSIESSYEQYFGPGTRLTVT.